Sequencing of this T cell receptor beta chain was carried out in a study of blood T cells in healthy people across ages. The authors ran a second PCR of roughly 6 to 11 cycles using a sample-barcoded 5' primer and a J-beta primer mix. TCRdb fed the 5' RACE reads into MiXCR, producing one record per CDR3 protein. The repertoire holds approximately 670,000 distinct CDR3 sequences, with 40% to 50% as singletons. The source is an elderly man in good health. What was sequenced was blood.

CDR3 DNA: TGTGCCAGCAGCGGAGGGGGACTAGGAACCTACGAGCAGTTCTTC. It yields the protein CASSGGGLGTYEQFF. The chain recombines TRBV9 with TRBJ2-1; 8 bases fit TRBD2. V lost 3 bases, J lost 10 bases, and 12 bases stayed unmatched. The CDR3 covers 15 residues. CDR1 is SGDLS, CDR2 YYNGEE, per germline.